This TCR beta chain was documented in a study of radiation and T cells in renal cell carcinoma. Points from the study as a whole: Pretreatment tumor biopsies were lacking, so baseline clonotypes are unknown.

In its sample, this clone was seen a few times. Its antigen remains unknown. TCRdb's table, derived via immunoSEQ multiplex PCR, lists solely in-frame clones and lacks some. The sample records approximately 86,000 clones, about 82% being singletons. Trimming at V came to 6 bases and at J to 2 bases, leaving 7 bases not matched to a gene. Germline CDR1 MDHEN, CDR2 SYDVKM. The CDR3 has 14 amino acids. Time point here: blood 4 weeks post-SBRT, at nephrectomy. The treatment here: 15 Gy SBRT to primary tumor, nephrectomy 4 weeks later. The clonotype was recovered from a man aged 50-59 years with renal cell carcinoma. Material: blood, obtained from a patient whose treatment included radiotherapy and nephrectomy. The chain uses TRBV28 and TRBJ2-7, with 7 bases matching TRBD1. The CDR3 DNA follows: TGTGCCAGCAGACCTCCGGGACAGACCTACGAGCAGTACTTC. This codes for CASRPPGQTYEQYF.